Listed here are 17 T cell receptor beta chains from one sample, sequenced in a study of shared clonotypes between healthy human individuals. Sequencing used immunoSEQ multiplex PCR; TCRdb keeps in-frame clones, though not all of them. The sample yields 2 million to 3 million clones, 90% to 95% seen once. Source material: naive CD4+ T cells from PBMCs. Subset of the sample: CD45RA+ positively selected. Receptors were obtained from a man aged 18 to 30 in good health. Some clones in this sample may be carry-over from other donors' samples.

The CDR3 coding sequence is TGTGCCAGCAGCGCATGGACAGGATCAAATGAAAAACTGTTTTTT. This codes for CASSAWTGSNEKLFF. The V and J genes are TRBV5-6 and TRBJ1-4; 7 nucleotides match TRBD1. The J segment lost 5 bases and the V segment lost 4 bases, leaving 8 bases of the junction unmatched. Germline V CDR1 and CDR2: SGHDT, YYEEEE. This CDR3 contains 15 residues.

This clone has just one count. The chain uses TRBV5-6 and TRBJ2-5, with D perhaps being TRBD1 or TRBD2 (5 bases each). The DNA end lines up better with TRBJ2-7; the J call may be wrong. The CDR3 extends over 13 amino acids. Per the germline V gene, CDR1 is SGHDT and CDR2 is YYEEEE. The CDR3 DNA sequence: TGTGCCAGCACCCGGGACCGTTCCTACGAGCAGTACTTC. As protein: CASTRDRSYEQYF.

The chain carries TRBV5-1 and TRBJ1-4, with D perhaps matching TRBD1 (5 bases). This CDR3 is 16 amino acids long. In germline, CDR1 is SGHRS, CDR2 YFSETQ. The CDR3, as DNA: TGCGCAACCTCCTCCGGCGGGACTGCAACTAATGAAAAACTGTTTTTT. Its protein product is CATSSGGTATNEKLFF.

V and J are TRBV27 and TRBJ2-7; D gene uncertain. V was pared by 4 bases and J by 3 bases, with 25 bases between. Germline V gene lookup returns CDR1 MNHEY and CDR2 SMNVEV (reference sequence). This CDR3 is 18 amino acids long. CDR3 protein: CASSWPNNLGQAIYEQYF. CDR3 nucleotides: TGTGCCAGCAGTTGGCCTAATAACTTGGGTCAAGCGATCTACGAGCAGTACTTC.

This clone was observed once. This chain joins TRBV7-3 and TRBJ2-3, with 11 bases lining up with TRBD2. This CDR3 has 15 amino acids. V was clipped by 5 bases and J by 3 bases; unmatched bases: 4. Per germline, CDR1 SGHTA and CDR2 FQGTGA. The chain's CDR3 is CASSKLAGVTDTQYF. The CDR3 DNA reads TGTGCCAGCAGCAAACTAGCGGGGGTAACAGATACGCAGTATTTT. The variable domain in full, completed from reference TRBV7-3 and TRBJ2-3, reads GAGVSQTPSNKVTEKGKYVELRCDPISGHTALYWYRQSLGQGPEFLIYFQGTGAADDSGLPNDRFFAVRPEGSVSTLKIQRTERGDSAVYLCASSKLAGVTDTQYFGPGTRLTVL.

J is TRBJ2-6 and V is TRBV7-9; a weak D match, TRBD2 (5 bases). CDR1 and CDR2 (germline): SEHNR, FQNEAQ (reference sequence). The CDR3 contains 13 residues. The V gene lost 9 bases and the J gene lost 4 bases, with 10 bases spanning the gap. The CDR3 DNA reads TGTGCCAGTGCGGGTGGCGGGGCCAACGTCCTGACTTTC. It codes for CASAGGGANVLTF.

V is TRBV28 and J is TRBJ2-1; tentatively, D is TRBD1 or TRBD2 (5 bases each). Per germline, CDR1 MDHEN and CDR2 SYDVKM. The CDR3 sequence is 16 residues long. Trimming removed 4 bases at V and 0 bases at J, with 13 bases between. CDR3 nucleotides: TGTGCCAGCAGTTCAACGGGACGGAGCTCCTACAATGAGCAGTTCTTC. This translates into CASSSTGRSSYNEQFF.

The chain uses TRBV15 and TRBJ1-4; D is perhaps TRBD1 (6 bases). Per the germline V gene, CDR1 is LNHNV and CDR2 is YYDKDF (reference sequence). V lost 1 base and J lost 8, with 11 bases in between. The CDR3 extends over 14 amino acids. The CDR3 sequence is CATSRGGQMEKLFF. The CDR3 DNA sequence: TGTGCCACCAGCAGAGGAGGACAGATGGAAAAACTGTTTTTT.

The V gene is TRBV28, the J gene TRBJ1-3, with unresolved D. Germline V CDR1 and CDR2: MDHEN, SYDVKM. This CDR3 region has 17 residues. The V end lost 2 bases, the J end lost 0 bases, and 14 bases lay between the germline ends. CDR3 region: CASSLSRLAFSGNTIYF. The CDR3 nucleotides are TGTGCCAGCAGTTTAAGTCGGTTGGCTTTCTCTGGAAACACCATATATTTT. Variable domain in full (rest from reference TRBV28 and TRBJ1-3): DVKVTQSSRYLVKRTGEKVFLECVQDMDHENMFWYRQDPGLGLRLIYFSYDVKMKEKGDIPEGYSVSREKKERFSLILESASTNQTSMYLCASSLSRLAFSGNTIYFGEGSWLTVV.

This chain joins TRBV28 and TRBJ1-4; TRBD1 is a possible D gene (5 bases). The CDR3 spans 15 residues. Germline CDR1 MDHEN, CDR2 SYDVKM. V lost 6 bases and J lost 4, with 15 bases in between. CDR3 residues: CASRGTVGRNEKLFF. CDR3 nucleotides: TGTGCCAGCAGGGGAACAGTGGGGCGTAATGAAAAACTGTTTTTT.

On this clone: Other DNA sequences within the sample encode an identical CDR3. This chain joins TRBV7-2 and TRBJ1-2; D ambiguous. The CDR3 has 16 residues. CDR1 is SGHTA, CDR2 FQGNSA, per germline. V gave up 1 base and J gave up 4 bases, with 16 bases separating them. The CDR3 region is CASSLVPGGASYGYTF. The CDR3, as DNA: TGTGCCAGCAGCTTAGTACCAGGAGGCGCGAGCTATGGCTACACCTTC.

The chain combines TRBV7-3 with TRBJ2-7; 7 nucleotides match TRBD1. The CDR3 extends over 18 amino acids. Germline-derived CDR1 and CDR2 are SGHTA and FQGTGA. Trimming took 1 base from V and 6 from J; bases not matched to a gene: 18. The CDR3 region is CASSLNGLITGATAEQYF. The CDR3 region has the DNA TGTGCCAGCAGCTTAAATGGGCTGATTACAGGGGCTACCGCCGAGCAGTACTTC.

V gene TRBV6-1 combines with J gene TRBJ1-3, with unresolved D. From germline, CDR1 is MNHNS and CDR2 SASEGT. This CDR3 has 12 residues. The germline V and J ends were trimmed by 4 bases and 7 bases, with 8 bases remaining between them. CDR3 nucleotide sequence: TGTGCCAGCAGTGGGAGCGGGAACACCATATATTTT. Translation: CASSGSGNTIYF.

CDR3 sequence reads: CASSRTTGASTDTQYF. The CDR3 DNA follows: TGTGCCAGCTCACGAACGACAGGGGCGAGCACAGATACGCAGTATTTT. The V call is TRBV18, the J call TRBJ2-3, with 8 bases that match TRBD1. The CDR3 covers 16 residues. With V trimmed by 4 bases and J by 0 bases, 6 bases remained unmatched. Germline V gives CDR1 KGHSH, CDR2 LQKENI.

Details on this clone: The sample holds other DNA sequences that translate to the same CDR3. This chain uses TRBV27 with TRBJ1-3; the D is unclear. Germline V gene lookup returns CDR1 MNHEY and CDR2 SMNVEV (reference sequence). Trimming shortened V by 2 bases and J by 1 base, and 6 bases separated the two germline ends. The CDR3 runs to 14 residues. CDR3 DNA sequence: TGTGCCAGCAGTTTACGTGGGTCTGGAAACACCATATATTTT. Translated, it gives CASSLRGSGNTIYF.

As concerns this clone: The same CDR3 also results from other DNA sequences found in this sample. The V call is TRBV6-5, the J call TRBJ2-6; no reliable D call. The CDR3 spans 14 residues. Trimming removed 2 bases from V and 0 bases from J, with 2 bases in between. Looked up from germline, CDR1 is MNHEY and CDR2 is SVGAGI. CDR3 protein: CASSYRSGANVLTF. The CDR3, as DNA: TGTGCCAGCAGTTACCGCTCTGGGGCCAACGTCCTGACTTTC.

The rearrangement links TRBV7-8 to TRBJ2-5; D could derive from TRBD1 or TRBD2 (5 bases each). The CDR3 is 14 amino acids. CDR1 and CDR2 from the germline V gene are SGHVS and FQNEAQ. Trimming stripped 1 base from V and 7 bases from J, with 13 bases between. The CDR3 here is CASSLVGPEGTQYF. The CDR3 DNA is TGTGCCAGCAGCTTAGTGGGGCCAGAGGGGACCCAGTACTTC.